Listed here are 19 T cell receptor beta chains from one sample, sequenced in a study of low-dose radiotherapy and immunotherapy resistance in tumors. First-strand cDNA relied on TRAV- and TRBV-specific primers spanning alpha and beta chains. The authors amplified TCRs for 20 to 25 PCR cycles with a constant-region primer and a V-primer adapter. TCRdb reprocessed the reads with MiXCR, giving one entry per CDR3 protein. The table records 35,000 to 45,000 distinct CDR3 sequences, roughly 31% of them present only once. The time point: before trial treatment. The sample was PBMCs, taken before treatment. Every receptor here comes from a male donor with gallbladder cancer.

The table lists this clonotype with a count of one. This chain connects TRBV24-1 to TRBJ2-1, with D perhaps matching TRBD2 (5 bases). Per the germline V gene, CDR1 is KGHDR and CDR2 is SFDVKD. The CDR3 has 14 residues. V was clipped by 5 bases and J by 6 bases, with 13 bases between them. The CDR3 here is CATSGPFEGNEQFF. CDR3 sequence (DNA): TGTGCCACCAGTGGACCGTTTGAGGGCAATGAGCAGTTCTTC.

This clonotype was picked up many times. CDR3 coding DNA: TGTGCCAGCAGTCCACTATCGACGGTTGGCTACACCTTC. This translates into CASSPLSTVGYTF. The chain carries TRBV5-4 and TRBJ1-2; D is unclear. The CDR3 extends over 13 amino acids. The V gene's germline CDR1 is SGHNT and CDR2 YYREEE (reference sequence). V was trimmed by 5 bases and J by 7 bases, leaving 15 bases between them.

This clonotype was found many times. V is TRBV20-1 and J is TRBJ2-2; D may be TRBD1 (5 bases). With 1 base removed from V and 0 bases from J, the gap between germline ends came to 12 bases. The CDR3 sequence is 16 residues long. The germline V gene encodes CDR1 DFQATT and CDR2 SNEGSKA (reference sequence). The DNA of the CDR3 is TGCAGTGCTAGAGTTCAGGGTCGTGCGAACACCGGGGAGCTGTTTTTT. Residues: CSARVQGRANTGELFF.

This clonotype was counted at least ten times. V gene TRBV5-1 combines with J gene TRBJ2-3; 11 nucleotides line up with TRBD1. The germline gives CDR1 SGHRS, CDR2 YFSETQ. The CDR3 has 16 residues. V was clipped by 1 base and J by 3 bases; unmatched bases: 4. CDR3 sequence: CASSLLGQGATDTQYF. The CDR3 coding sequence is TGCGCCAGCAGCTTGCTCGGACAGGGGGCAACAGATACGCAGTATTTT.

There are many counts of this clonotype. V is TRBV12-3 or TRBV12-4 and J is TRBJ2-3; D gene uncertain. V lost 6 bases and J lost 6, with 16 bases in between. The CDR3 length is 14 residues. The CDR3 sequence is CASSQTGRFDTQYF. In DNA form, the CDR3 reads TGTGCCAGCAGCCAAACGGGCCGGTTCGATACGCAGTATTTT.

The chain joins TRBV5-1 to TRBJ2-3; tentatively, D is TRBD1 or TRBD2 (5 bases each). This CDR3 is built from 13 residues. Trimming took off 2 bases at V and 9 bases at J, with 13 bases between the two ends. Germline assignment: CDR1 SGHRS and CDR2 YFSETQ. As DNA, the CDR3 is TGCGCCAGCAGCTTACGAGGGGATGGAACGCAGTATTTT. It translates to CASSLRGDGTQYF.

This clonotype was recorded at least ten times. The V call is TRBV19, the J call TRBJ1-1; D unclear. The CDR3 runs to 14 residues. V gave up 4 bases and J gave up 2 bases, with 11 bases separating them. The germline CDR1 and CDR2 sequences are LNHDA and SQIVND (reference sequence). CDR3 amino acids: CASSKNYQNTEAFF. CDR3 bases: TGTGCCAGTAGTAAAAATTATCAAAACACTGAAGCTTTCTTT. The full variable domain, its missing parts supplied by reference TRBV19 and TRBJ1-1, is DGGITQSPKYLFRKEGQNVTLSCEQNLNHDAMYWYRQDPGQGLRLIYYSQIVNDFQKGDIAEGYSVSREKKESFPLTVTSAQKNPTAFYLCASSKNYQNTEAFFGQGTRLTVV.

This clonotype has ten or more counts. The chain is built from TRBV5-6 and TRBJ2-3, with TRBD2 as a possible D gene (5 bases). CDR1 SGHDT and CDR2 YYEEEE come from the germline V gene. This CDR3 is 13 amino acids long. V was cut by 4 bases and J by 5 bases, with 11 bases left in between. The CDR3 nucleotides read TGTGCCAGCAGCCTCGTCCGGGGAGATACGCAGTATTTT. The encoded protein is CASSLVRGDTQYF.

This clonotype was observed at least ten times. CDR3 sequence (DNA): TGTGCCAGCAGCCCAAGGGGGGGGGCCGCGGGTGAGCAGTTCTTC. Translation gives CASSPRGGAAGEQFF. J is TRBJ2-1 and V is TRBV13; D is possibly TRBD2 (7 bases). Germline assignment: CDR1 PRHDT and CDR2 FYEKMQ (reference sequence). This CDR3 is 15 amino acids long. V was shortened by 5 bases and J by 9 bases, with 20 bases between the two germline ends.

Many counts were recorded for this clonotype. The V call is TRBV5-1, the J call TRBJ2-7; D possibly corresponds to TRBD2 (6 bases). Germline V gene data show CDR1 as SGHRS and CDR2 as YFSETQ. Between the trimmed V and J ends, which lost 4 bases and 0 bases, there was a span of 14 bases. The CDR3 sequence is 15 residues long. The CDR3: CASSLDSGGSYEQYF. CDR3 DNA sequence: TGCGCCAGCAGCCTGGATAGCGGAGGCTCCTACGAGCAGTACTTC. Full variable domain (missing parts from reference TRBV5-1 and TRBJ2-7): KAGVTQTPRYLIKTRGQQVTLSCSPISGHRSVSWYQQTPGQGLQFLFEYFSETQRNKGNFPGRFSGRQFSNSRSEMNVSTLELGDSALYLCASSLDSGGSYEQYFGPGTRLTVT.

The table lists this clonotype with many counts. The gene calls are TRBV5-1 and TRBJ2-3, with D perhaps given as TRBD1 or TRBD2 (6 bases each). Trimming left V 3 bases short and J 0 bases short, with 17 bases between. The CDR3 is 17 amino acids. The germline V gene has CDR1 SGHRS and CDR2 YFSETQ. DNA for the CDR3: TGCGCCAGCAGCTCTGGACCGGGGGCCCTAAGCACAGATACGCAGTATTTT. Its protein is CASSSGPGALSTDTQYF. The whole variable domain, filled in from reference TRBV5-1 and TRBJ2-3, reads KAGVTQTPRYLIKTRGQQVTLSCSPISGHRSVSWYQQTPGQGLQFLFEYFSETQRNKGNFPGRFSGRQFSNSRSEMNVSTLELGDSALYLCASSSGPGALSTDTQYFGPGTRLTVL.

This clonotype is medium-sized by share. The chain combines TRBV5-1 with TRBJ2-3; 9 bases line up with TRBD2. The CDR3 consists of 15 residues. V lost 3 bases and J lost 3; bases outside the gene matches: 5. CDR1 is SGHRS, CDR2 YFSETQ, per germline. The CDR3 nucleotides are TGCGCCAGCAGCTACGATAGCGGGAGTACAGATACGCAGTATTTT. It yields the protein CASSYDSGSTDTQYF.

This clonotype was seen repeatedly, ten times or more. This chain links TRBV7-2 with TRBJ2-5, with D possibly matching TRBD2 (5 bases). This CDR3 has 13 amino acids. Trimming cost V 1 base and J 3 bases, with 6 bases left between them. Germline CDR1 SGHTA, CDR2 FQGNSA. The CDR3 sequence is CASSLGEKETQYF. CDR3 bases: TGTGCCAGCAGCTTAGGGGAGAAAGAGACCCAGTACTTC.

This clonotype was counted ten times or more. The chain is built from TRBV4-1 and TRBJ1-4; weak D call: TRBD1 (5 bases). Per germline, CDR1 MGHRA and CDR2 YSYEKL. Trimming stripped 2 bases from V and 8 bases from J, with 15 bases between. The CDR3 totals 15 residues. CDR3 coding DNA: TGCGCCAGCAGCCAACCCGACAGATTGGCGGAAAAACTGTTTTTT. Protein product: CASSQPDRLAEKLFF.

At least ten counts were recorded for this clonotype. This rearrangement joins TRBV1 to TRBJ2-1. TRBV1 is noted as a pseudogene. This CDR3 comprises 10 residues. CDR3 sequence: CTSSLDEQFF. The CDR3 nucleotides read TGCACCAGCAGCCTGGACGAGCAGTTCTTC.

This clonotype has a count of ten or more. The gene calls are TRBV7-6 and TRBJ2-1; 10 bases agree with TRBD2. CDR3 length: 18 residues. Germline CDR1 and CDR2: SGHVS and FNYEAQ. The trim removed 5 bases at V and 6 bases at J, leaving 16 bases unmatched. The CDR3 loop is CASSASGGASGRINEQFF. Written as DNA, the CDR3 is TGTGCCAGCAGCGCCTCAGGGGGGGCTAGCGGGAGAATCAATGAGCAGTTCTTC.

The chain recombines TRBV7-3 with TRBJ1-6, with 7 nucleotides matching TRBD1. Germline CDR1 reads SGHTA; CDR2 reads FQGTGA. This CDR3 is 14 amino acids long. V lost 5 bases, J lost 7 bases, and 5 bases stayed unmatched. CDR3 DNA sequence: TGTGCCAGCAGCCCCCAGGGGGTCAATTCACCCCTCCACTTT. This codes for CASSPQGVNSPLHF.

This clonotype came up many times. The chain uses TRBV25-1 and TRBJ1-6; 8 bases map to TRBD1. Germline V gene data show CDR1 as MGHDK and CDR2 as SYGVNS. J gave up 10 bases and V 2 bases, and 4 bases lay outside the gene matches. The CDR3 has 14 residues. The CDR3 DNA reads TGTGCCAGCAGTGAACGACAGGGGAGATCACCCCTCCACTTT. This translates into CASSERQGRSPLHF. Looking up the rest from reference TRBV25-1 and TRBJ1-6 gives the full variable domain: EADIYQTPRYLVIGTGKKITLECSQTMGHDKMYWYQQDPGMELHLIHYSYGVNSTEKGDLSSESTVSRIRTEHFPLTLESARPSHTSQYLCASSERQGRSPLHFGNGTRLTVT.

This chain links TRBV7-6 with TRBJ2-1; 11 bases are shared with TRBD2. J gave up 5 bases and V 5 bases, and 5 bases lay outside the gene matches. The germline CDR1 and CDR2 sequences are SGHVS and FNYEAQ. The CDR3 contains 15 residues. The CDR3 bases are TGTGCCAGCAGCGAACTAGCGGGGGCCAACAATGAGCAGTTCTTC. The encoded protein is CASSELAGANNEQFF.